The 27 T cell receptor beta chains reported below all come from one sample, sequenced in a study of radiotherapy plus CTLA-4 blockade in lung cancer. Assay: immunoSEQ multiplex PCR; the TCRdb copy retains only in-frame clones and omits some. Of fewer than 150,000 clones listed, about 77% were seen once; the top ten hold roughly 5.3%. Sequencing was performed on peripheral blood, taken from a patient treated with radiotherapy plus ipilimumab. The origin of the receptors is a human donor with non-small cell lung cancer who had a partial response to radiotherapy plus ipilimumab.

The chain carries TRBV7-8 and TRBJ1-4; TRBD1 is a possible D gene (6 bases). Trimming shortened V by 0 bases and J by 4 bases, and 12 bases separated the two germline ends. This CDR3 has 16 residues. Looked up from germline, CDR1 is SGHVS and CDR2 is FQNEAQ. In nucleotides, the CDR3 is TGTGCCAGCAGCTTAGCACCACAGGGATTTAATGAAAAACTGTTTTTT. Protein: CASSLAPQGFNEKLFF.

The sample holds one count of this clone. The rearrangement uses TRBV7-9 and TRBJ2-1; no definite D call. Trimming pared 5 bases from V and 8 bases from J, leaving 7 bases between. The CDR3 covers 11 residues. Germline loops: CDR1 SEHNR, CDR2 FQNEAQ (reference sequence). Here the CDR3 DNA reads TGTGCCAGCAGCCCGTCCGATGAGCAGTTCTTC. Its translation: CASSPSDEQFF.

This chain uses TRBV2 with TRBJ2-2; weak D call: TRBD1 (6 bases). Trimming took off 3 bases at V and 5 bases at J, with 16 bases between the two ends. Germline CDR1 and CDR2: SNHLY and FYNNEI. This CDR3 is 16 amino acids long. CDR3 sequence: CASSDSQGRATGELFF. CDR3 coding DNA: TGTGCCAGCAGTGATTCACAGGGAAGGGCGACCGGGGAGCTGTTTTTT.

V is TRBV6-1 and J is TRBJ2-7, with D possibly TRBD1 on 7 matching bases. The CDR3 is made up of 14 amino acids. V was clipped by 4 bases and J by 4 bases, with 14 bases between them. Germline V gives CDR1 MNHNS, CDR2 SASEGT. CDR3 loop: CASSVGGGTYEQYV. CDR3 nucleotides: TGTGCCAGCAGTGTAGGAGGGGGCACGTACGAGCAGTACGTC.

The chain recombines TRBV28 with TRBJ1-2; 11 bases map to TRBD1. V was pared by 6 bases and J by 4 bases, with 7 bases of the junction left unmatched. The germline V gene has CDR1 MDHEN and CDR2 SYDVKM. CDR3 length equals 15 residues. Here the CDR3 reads CASSGIGTGGYGYTF. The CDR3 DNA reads TGTGCCAGCAGCGGGATCGGGACAGGGGGCTATGGCTACACCTTC.

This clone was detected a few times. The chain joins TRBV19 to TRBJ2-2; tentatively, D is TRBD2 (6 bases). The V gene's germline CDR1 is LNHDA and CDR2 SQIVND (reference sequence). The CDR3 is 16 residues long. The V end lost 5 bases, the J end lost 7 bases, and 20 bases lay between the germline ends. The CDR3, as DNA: TGTGCCAGTAGTGCCGGACCGGGACTTTCAAACGGGGAGCTGTTTTTT. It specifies CASSAGPGLSNGELFF.

CDR3: CASSPMGSLNEKLFF. The CDR3 nucleotides are TGCGCCAGCAGCCCTATGGGGAGCCTTAATGAAAAACTGTTTTTT. This sequence joins TRBV5-1 and TRBJ1-4, with D unresolved. V lost 4 bases and J lost 4, with 14 bases in between. Germline CDR1 and CDR2: SGHRS and YFSETQ. The CDR3 runs to 15 residues.

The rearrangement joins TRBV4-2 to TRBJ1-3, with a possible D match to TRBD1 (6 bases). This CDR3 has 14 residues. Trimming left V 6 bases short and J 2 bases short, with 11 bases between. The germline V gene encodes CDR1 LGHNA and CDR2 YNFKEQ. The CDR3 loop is CASRKGGTGNTIYF. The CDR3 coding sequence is TGTGCCAGCAGAAAGGGGGGGACTGGAAACACCATATATTTT.

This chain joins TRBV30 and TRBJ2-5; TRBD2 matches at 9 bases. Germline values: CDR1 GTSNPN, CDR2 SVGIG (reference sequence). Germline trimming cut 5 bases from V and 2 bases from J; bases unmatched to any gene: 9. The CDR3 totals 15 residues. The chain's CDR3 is CAWSRPTSGQETQYF. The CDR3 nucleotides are TGTGCCTGGTCCCGGCCGACTAGCGGTCAAGAGACCCAGTACTTC.

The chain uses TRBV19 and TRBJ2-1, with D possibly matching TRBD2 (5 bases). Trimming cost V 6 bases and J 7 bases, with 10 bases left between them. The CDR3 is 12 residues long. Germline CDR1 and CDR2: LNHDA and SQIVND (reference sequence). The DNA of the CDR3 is TGTGCCAGTAGGGGAGTAGGGAATGAGCAGTTCTTC. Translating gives CASRGVGNEQFF.

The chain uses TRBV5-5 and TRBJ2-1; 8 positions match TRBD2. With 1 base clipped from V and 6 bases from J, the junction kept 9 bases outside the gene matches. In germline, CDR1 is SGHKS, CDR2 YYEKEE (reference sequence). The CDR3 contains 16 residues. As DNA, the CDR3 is TGTGCCAGCAGCTTGTCGGCGGGAGGTAGTAGCAATGAGCAGTTCTTC. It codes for CASSLSAGGSSNEQFF.

The CDR3: CASSVAPLAGLTDTQYF. The CDR3 bases are TGTGCCAGCAGCGTAGCACCCCTAGCGGGACTTACAGATACGCAGTATTTT. The chain is built from TRBV9 and TRBJ2-3; 9 bases are shared with TRBD2. The V gene's germline CDR1 is SGDLS and CDR2 YYNGEE. V was clipped by 0 bases and J by 3 bases; unmatched bases: 8. This CDR3 comprises 17 residues.

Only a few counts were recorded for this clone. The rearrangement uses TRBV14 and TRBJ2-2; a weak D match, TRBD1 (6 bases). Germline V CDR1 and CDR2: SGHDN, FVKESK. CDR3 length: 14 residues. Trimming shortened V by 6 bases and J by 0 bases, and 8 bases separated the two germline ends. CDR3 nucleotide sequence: TGTGCCAGCAGAGGGACACCGAACACCGGGGAGCTGTTTTTT. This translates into CASRGTPNTGELFF. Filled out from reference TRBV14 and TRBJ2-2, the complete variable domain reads EAGVTQFPSHSVIEKGQTVTLRCDPISGHDNLYWYRRVMGKEIKFLLHFVKESKQDESGMPNNRFLAERTGGTYSTLKVQPAELEDSGVYFCASRGTPNTGELFFGEGSRLTVL.

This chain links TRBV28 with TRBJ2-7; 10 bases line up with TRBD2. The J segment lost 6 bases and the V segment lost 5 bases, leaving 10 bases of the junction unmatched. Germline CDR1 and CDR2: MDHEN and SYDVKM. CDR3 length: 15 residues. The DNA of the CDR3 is TGTGCCAGCAGTCCCAGCGGGAGGGCCCCGTCCGAGCAGTACGTC. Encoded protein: CASSPSGRAPSEQYV.

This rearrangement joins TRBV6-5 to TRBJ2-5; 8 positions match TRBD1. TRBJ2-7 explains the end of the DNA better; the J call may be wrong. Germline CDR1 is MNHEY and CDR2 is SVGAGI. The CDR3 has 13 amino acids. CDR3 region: CASRWTGLHEQYF. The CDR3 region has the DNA TGTGCCAGCCGGTGGACAGGGTTACACGAGCAGTACTTC.

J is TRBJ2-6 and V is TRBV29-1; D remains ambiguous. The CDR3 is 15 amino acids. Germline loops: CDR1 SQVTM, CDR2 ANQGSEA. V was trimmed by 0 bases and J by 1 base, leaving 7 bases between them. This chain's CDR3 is CSVEDNNSGANVLTF. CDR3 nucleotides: TGCAGCGTTGAAGATAATAATTCTGGGGCCAACGTCCTGACTTTC.

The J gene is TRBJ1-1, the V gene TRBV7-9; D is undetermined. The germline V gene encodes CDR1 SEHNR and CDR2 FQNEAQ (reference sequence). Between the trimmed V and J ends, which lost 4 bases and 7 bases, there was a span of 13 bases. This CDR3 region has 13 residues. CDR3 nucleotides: TGTGCCAGCAGCTCCCACGTTCGAGGTGAAGCTTTCTTT. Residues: CASSSHVRGEAFF.

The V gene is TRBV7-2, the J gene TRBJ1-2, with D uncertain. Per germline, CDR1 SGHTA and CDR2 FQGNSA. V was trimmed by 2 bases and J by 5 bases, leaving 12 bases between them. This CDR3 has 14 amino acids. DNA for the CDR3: TGTGCCAGCAGCTTAAATTATGTCGGGTATGGCTACACCTTC. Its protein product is CASSLNYVGYGYTF. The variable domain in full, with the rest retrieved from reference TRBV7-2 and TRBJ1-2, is GAGVSQSPSNKVTEKGKDVELRCDPISGHTALYWYRQSLGQGLEFLIYFQGNSAPDKSGLPSDRFSAERTGGSVSTLTIQRTQQEDSAVYLCASSLNYVGYGYTFGSGTRLTVV.

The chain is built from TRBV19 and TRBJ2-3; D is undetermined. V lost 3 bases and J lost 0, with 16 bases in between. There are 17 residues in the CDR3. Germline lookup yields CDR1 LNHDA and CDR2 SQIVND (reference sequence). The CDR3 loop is CASSIFVIEVSTDTQYF. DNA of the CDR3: TGTGCCAGTAGTATTTTCGTTATAGAGGTTAGCACAGATACGCAGTATTTT.

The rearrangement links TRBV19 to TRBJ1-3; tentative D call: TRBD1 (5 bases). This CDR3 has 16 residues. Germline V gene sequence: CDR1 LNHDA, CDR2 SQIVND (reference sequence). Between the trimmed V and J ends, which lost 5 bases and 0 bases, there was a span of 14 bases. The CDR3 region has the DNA TGTGCCAGTAGTCCCCGGGGGAGTCCCTCTGGAAACACCATATATTTT. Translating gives CASSPRGSPSGNTIYF.

The CDR3 DNA is TGCGCCAGCAGTGAAAGACAGGTAACTGAAGCTTTCTTT. Translating gives CASSERQVTEAFF. The chain carries TRBV10-2 and TRBJ1-1; TRBD1 might be the D (6 bases). Germline V gene lookup returns CDR1 WSHSY and CDR2 SAAADI. CDR3 size: 13 residues. Trimming stripped 3 bases from V and 5 bases from J, with 10 bases between.

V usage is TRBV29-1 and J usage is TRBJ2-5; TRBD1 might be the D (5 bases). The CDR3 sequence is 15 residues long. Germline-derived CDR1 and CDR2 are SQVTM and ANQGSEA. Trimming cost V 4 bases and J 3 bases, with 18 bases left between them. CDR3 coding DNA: TGCAGCGTTGTTAGTTCGGCAGGGTGGGAAGAGACCCAGTACTTC. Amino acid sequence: CSVVSSAGWEETQYF.

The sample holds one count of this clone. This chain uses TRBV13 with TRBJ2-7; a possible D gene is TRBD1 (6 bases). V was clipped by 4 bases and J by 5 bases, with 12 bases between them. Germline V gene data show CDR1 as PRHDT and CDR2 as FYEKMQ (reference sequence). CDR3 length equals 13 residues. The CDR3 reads CASSSYRVHEQYV. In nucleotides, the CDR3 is TGTGCCAGCAGCTCATACAGGGTACACGAGCAGTACGTC.

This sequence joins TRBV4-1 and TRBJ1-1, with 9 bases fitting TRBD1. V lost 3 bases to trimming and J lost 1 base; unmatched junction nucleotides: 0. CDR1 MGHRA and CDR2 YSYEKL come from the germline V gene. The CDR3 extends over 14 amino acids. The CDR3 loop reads CASSQGQGNTEAFF. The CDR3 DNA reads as TGCGCCAGCAGCCAGGGACAGGGGAACACTGAAGCTTTCTTT.

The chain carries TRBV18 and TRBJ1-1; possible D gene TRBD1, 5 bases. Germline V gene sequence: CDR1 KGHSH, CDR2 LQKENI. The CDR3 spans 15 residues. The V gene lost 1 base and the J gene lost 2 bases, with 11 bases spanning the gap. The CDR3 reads CASSPLRGRNTEAFF. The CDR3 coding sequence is TGTGCCAGCTCACCACTCCGGGGGAGAAACACTGAAGCTTTCTTT.

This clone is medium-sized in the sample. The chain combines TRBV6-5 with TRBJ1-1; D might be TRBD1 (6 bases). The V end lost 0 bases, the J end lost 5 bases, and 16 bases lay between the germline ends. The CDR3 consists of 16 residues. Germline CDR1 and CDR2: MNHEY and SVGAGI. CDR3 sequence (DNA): TGTGCCAGCAGTTACTCGTCCTGGGGGCTGAGTACTGAAGCTTTCTTT. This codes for CASSYSSWGLSTEAFF.

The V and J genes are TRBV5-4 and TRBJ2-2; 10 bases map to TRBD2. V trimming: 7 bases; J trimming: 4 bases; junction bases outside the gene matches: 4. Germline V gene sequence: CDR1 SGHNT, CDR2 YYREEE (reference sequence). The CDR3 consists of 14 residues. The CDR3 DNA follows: TGTGCCAGCGGGAAGCGGGAGGGCACCGGGGAGCTGTTTTTT. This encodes CASGKREGTGELFF. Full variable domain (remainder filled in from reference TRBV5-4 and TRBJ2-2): ETGVTQSPTHLIKTRGQQVTLRCSSQSGHNTVSWYQQALGQGPQFIFQYYREEENGRGNFPPRFSGLQFPNYSSELNVNALELDDSALYLCASGKREGTGELFFGEGSRLTVL.